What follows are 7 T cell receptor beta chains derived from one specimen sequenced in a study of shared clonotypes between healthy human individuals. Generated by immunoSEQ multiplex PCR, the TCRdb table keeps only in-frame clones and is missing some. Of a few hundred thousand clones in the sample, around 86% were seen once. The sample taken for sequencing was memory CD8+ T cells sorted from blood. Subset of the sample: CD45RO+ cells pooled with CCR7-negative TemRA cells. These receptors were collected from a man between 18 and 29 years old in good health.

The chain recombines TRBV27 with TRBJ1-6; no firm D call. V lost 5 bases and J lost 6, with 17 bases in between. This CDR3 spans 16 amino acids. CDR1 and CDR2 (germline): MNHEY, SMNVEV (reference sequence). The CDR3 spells CASSNRAIRVNSPLHF. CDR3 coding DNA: TGTGCCAGCAGTAACAGAGCCATACGAGTTAATTCACCCCTCCACTTT.

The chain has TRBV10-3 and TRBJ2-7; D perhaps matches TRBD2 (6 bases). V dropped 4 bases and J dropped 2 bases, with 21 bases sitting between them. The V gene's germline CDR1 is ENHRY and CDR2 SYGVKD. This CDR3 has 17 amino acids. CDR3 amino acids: CAISAKTWDSVTYEQYF. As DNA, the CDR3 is TGTGCCATCAGTGCCAAAACTTGGGACTCCGTTACCTACGAGCAGTACTTC.

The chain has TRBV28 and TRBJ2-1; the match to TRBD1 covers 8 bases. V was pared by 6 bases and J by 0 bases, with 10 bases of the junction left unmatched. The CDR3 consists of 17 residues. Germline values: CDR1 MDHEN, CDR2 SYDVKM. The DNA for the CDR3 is TGTGCCAGCAGCCCTAGACAGGGGACGAGCTCCTACAATGAGCAGTTCTTC. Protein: CASSPRQGTSSYNEQFF.

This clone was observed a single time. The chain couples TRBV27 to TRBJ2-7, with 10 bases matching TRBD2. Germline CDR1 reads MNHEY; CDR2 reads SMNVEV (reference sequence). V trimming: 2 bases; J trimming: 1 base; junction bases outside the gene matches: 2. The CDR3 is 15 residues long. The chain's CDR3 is CASSLASGGSYEQYF. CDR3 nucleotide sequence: TGTGCCAGCAGTTTAGCTAGCGGGGGTTCCTACGAGCAGTACTTC.

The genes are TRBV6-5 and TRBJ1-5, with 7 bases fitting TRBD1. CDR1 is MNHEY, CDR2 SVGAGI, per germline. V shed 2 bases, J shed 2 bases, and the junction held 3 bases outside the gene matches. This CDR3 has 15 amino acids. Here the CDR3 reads CASSYGQGGNQPQHF. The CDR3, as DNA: TGTGCCAGCAGTTACGGGCAGGGGGGCAATCAGCCCCAGCATTTT.

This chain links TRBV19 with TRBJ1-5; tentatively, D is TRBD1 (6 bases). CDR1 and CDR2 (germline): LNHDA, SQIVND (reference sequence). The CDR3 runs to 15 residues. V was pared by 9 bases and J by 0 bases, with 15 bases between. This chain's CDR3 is CARRATGYSNQPQHF. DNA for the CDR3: TGTGCCAGAAGGGCGACAGGATATAGCAATCAGCCCCAGCATTTT.

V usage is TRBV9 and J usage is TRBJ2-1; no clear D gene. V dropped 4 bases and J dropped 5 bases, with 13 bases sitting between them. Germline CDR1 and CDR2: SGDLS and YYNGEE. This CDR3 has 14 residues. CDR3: CASSPSWGNNEQFF. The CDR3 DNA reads TGTGCCAGCAGCCCTTCCTGGGGAAACAATGAGCAGTTCTTC.